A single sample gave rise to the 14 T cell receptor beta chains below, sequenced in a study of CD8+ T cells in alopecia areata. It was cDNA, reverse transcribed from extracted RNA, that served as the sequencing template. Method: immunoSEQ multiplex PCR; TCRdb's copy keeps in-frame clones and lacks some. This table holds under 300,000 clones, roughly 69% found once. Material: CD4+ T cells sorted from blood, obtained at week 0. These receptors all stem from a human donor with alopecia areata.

Here the CDR3 reads CASSRVNYGYTF. DNA of the CDR3: TGTGCCAGCAGTCGAGTTAACTATGGCTACACCTTC. This rearrangement joins TRBV2 to TRBJ1-2; D unresolved. V lost 5 bases to trimming and J lost 1 base, with 5 bases between them. The germline CDR1 and CDR2 sequences are SNHLY and FYNNEI. CDR3 length: 12 amino acids.

The CDR3 loop reads CASSYSLQETQYF. CDR3 coding DNA: TGTGCCAGCAGTTACAGCCTTCAAGAGACCCAGTACTTC. This chain connects TRBV6-6 to TRBJ2-5; D is undetermined. CDR1 is MNHNY, CDR2 SVGAGI, per germline (reference sequence). This CDR3 is 13 amino acids long. V dropped 2 bases and J dropped 2 bases, with 6 bases sitting between them.

Written as DNA, the CDR3 is TGTGCCAGCAGCGCCCCCCAGGGGGCAACAGATACGCAGTATTTT. Translated: CASSAPQGATDTQYF. This chain links TRBV7-2 with TRBJ2-3; 8 bases are shared with TRBD1. J gave up 3 bases and V 5 bases, and 7 bases lay outside the gene matches. CDR1 is SGHTA, CDR2 FQGNSA, per germline. The CDR3 spans 15 residues.

CDR3 nucleotide sequence: TGTGCCTGGAGTGGAGGCCTCCACAATGAGCAGTTCTTC. Amino acids: CAWSGGLHNEQFF. The gene calls are TRBV30 and TRBJ2-1; D is undetermined. Trimming took 1 base from V and 5 from J, leaving 9 bases between them. Germline assignment: CDR1 GTSNPN and CDR2 SVGIG (reference sequence). The CDR3 spans 13 residues.

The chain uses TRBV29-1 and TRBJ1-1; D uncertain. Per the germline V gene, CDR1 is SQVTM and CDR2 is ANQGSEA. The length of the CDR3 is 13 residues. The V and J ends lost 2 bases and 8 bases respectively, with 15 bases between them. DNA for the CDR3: TGCAGCGTTGAATTTCGACCGTGGGAGGAAGCTTTCTTT. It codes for CSVEFRPWEEAFF.

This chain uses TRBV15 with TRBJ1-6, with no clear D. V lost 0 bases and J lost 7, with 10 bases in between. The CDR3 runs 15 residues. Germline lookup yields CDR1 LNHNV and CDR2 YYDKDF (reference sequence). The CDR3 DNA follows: TGTGCCACCAGCAGAGATAGCCCAACGAATTCACCCCTCCACTTT. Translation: CATSRDSPTNSPLHF. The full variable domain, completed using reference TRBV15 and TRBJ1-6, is DAMVIQNPRYQVTQFGKPVTLSCSQTLNHNVMYWYQQKSSQAPKLLFHYYDKDFNNEADTPDNFQSRRPNTSFCFLDIRSPGLGDTAMYLCATSRDSPTNSPLHFGNGTRLTVT.

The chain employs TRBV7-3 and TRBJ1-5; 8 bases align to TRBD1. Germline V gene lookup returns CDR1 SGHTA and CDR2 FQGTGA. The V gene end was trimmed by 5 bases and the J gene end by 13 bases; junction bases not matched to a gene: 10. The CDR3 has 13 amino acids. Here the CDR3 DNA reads TGTGCCAGCAGCCAAACAGGGGGAACCTCTCAGCATTTT. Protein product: CASSQTGGTSQHF.

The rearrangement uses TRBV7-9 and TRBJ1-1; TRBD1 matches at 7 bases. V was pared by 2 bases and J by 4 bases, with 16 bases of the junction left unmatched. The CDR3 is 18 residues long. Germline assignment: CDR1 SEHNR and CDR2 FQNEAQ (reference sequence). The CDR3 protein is CASSLNPRQGDKVTEAFF. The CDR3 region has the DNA TGTGCCAGCAGCTTAAACCCTCGACAGGGTGATAAGGTCACTGAAGCTTTCTTT.

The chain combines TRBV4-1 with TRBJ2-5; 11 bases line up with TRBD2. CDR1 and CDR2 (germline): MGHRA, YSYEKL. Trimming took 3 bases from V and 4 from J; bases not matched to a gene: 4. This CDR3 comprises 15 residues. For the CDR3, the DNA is TGCGCCAGCAGCCAGACTAGCGGGGTCCGAGAGACCCAGTACTTC. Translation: CASSQTSGVRETQYF.

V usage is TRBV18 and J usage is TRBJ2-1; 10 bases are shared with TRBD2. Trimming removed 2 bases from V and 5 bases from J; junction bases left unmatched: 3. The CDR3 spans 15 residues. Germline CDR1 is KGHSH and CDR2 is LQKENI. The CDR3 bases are TGTGCCAGCTCACCATGGACTAGCGGAGACAATGAGCAGTTCTTC. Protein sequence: CASSPWTSGDNEQFF.

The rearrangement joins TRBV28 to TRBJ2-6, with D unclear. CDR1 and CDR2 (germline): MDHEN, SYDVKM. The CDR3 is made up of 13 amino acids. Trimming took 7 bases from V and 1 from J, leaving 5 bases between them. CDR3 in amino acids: CASTPSGANVLTF. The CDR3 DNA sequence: TGTGCCAGCACCCCATCTGGGGCCAACGTCCTGACTTTC.

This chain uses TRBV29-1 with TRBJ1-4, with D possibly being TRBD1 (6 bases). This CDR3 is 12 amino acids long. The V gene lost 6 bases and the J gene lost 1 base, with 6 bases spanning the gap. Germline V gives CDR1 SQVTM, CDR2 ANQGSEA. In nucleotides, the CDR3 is TGCAGCGTCAGGGGAACTAATGAAAAACTGTTTTTT. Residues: CSVRGTNEKLFF.

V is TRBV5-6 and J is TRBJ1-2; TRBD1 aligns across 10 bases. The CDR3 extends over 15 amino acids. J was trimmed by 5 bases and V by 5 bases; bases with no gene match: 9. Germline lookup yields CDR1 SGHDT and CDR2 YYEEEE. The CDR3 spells CASSRQGAALYGYTF. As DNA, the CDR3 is TGTGCCAGCAGTCGACAGGGGGCGGCACTTTATGGCTACACCTTC.

The CDR3 region is CAWKLMGEQFF. The CDR3 region has the DNA TGTGCCTGGAAGCTGATGGGTGAGCAGTTCTTC. The chain uses TRBV30 and TRBJ2-1; D not certain. This CDR3 spans 11 amino acids. Trimming shortened V by 4 bases and J by 9 bases, and 10 bases separated the two germline ends. The germline V gene has CDR1 GTSNPN and CDR2 SVGIG (reference sequence).